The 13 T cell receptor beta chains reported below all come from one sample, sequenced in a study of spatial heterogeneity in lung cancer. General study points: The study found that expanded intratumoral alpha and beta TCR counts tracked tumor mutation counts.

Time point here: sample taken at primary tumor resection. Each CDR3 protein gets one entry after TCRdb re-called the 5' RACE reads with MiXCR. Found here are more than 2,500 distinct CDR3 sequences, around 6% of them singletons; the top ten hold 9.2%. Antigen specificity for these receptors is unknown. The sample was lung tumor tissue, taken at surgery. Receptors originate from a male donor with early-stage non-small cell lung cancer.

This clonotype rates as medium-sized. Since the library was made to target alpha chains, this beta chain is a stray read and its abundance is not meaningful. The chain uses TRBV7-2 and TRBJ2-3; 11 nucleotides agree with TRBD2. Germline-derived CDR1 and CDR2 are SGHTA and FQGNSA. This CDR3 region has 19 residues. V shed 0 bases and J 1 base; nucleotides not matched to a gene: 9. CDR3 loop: CASSLARRLLAGGTDTQYF. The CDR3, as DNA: TGTGCCAGCAGCTTAGCGAGGAGACTACTAGCGGGGGGCACAGATACGCAGTATTTT.

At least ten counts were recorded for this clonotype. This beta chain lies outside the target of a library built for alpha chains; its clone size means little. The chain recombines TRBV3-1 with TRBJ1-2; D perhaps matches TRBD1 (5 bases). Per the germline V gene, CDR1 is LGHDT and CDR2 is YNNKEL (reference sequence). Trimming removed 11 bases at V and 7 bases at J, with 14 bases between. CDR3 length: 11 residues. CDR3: CAVKGLGGYTF. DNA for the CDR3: TGTGCCGTCAAGGGGTTAGGTGGCTACACCTTC.

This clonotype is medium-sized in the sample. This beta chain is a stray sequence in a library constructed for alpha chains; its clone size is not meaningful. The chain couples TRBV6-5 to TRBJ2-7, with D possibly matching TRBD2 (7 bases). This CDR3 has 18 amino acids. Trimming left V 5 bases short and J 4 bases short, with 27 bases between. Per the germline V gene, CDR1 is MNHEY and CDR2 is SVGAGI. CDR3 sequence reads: CASSRGPSGTTSFYEQYF. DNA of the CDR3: TGTGCCAGCAGTCGGGGGCCCAGCGGGACTACCAGTTTTTACGAGCAGTACTTC.

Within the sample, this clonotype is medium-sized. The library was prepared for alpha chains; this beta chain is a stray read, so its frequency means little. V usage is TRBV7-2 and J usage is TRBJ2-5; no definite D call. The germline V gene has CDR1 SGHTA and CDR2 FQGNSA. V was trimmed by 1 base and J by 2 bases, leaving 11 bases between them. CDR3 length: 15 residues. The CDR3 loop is CASSLDASLQETQYF. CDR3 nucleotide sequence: TGTGCCAGCAGCTTAGATGCCAGCCTTCAAGAGACCCAGTACTTC.

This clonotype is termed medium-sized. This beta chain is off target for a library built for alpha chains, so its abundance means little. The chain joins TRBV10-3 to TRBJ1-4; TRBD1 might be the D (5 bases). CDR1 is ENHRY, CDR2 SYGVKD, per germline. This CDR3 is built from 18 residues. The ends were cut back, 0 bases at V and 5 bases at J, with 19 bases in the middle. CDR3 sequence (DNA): TGTGCCATCAGTGAGTCGGAGGGAGCAGGGTCTGGGAATGAAAAACTGTTTTTT. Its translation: CAISESEGAGSGNEKLFF.

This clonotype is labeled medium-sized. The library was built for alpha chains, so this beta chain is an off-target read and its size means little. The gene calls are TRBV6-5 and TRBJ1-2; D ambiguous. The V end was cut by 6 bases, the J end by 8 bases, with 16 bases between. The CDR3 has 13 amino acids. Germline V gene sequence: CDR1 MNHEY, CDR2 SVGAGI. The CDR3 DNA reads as TGTGCCAGCAGCCGCGGCGGGTATGACGGCTACACCTTC. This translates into CASSRGGYDGYTF.

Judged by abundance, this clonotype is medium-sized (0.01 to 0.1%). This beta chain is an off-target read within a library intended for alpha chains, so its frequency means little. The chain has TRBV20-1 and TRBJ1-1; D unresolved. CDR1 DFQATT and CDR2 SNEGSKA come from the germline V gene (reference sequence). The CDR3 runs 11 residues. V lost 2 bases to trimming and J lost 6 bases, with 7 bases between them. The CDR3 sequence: CSARMGPEAFF. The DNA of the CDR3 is TGCAGTGCTAGAATGGGTCCTGAAGCTTTCTTT.

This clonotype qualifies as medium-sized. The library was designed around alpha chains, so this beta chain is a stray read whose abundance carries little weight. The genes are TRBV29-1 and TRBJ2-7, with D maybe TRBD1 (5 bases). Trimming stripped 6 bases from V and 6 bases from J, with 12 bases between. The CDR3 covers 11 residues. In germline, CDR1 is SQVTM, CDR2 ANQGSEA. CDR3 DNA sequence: TGCAGCGTGCGCAGGGATGGCGAGCAGTACTTC. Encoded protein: CSVRRDGEQYF.

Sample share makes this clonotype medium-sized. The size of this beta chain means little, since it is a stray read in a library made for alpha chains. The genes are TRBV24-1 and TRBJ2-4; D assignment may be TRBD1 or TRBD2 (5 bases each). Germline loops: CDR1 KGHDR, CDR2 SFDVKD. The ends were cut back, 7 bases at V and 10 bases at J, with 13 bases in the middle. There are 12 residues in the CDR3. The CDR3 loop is CATRSTGGIQYF. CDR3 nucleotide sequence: TGTGCCACCAGATCAACAGGCGGGATTCAGTACTTC.

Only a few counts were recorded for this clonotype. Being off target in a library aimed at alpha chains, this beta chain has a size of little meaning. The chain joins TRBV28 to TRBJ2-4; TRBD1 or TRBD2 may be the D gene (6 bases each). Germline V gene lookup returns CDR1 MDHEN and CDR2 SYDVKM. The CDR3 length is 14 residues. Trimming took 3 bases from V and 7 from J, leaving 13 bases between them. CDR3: CASSFSGGSNIQYF. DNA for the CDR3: TGTGCCAGCAGTTTCTCCGGGGGCTCGAACATTCAGTACTTC.

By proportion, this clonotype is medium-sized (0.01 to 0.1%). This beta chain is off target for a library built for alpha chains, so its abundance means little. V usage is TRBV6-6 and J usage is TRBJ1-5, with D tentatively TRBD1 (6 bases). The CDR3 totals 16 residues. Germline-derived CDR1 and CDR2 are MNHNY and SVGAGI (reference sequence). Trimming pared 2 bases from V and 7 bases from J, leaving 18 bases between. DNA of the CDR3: TGTGCCAGCAGTTACCTAGCAGGGGAAGGTCGCCAGCCCCAGCATTTT. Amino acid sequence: CASSYLAGEGRQPQHF.

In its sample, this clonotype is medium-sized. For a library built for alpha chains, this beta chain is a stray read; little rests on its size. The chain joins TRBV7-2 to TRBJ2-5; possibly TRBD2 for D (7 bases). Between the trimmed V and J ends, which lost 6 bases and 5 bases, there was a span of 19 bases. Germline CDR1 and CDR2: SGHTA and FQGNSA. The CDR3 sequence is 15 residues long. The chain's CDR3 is CASRSQGGAGETQYF. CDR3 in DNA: TGTGCCAGCAGATCGCAAGGGGGGGCTGGGGAGACCCAGTACTTC.

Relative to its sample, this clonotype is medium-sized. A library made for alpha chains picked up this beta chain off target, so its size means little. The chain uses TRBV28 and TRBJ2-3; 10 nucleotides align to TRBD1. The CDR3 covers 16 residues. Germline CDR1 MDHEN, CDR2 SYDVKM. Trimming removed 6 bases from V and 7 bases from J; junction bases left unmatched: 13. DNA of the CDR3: TGTGCCAGCAGCTACTCCGGGACAGGGGTGATAAATACGCAGTATTTT. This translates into CASSYSGTGVINTQYF.